The entry that follows covers one T cell receptor beta chain sequence. This entry belongs to a study of blood T cell repertoires in COVID-19. Study at large: Italy, Spain and the United States were the sources of the convalescent and acute COVID-19 samples. T cells, B-cell-depleted T cells, or PBMCs provided the cDNA or gDNA that served as material.

The data were produced by immunoSEQ multiplex PCR, yet TCRdb's version contains in-frame clones alone and is incomplete. Of roughly 200,000 clones in the sample, around 85% were seen once. CDR1 is SNHLY, CDR2 FYNNEI, per germline. V was clipped by 6 bases and J by 6 bases, with 5 bases between them. The CDR3 runs to 11 residues. The sequenced sample consisted of peripheral blood. The sequence derives from a man in his sixties with acute or convalescent COVID-19. This chain links TRBV2 with TRBJ2-2; D gene unclear. The CDR3 region has the DNA TGTGCCAGCAGCTCCGCCGGGGAGCTGTTTTTT. It specifies CASSSAGELFF.